This section outlines one T cell receptor beta chain sequence together with its context. What this receptor recognizes is not known. No much larger clone exists at a distance of one base, and base qualities are not known. TCRB CDR3 regions were amplified from approximately 2 ug genomic DNA, or all available DNA if less, using the immunoSEQ assay. Multiplex PCR used 60 forward primers for TCR V beta segments and 13 reverse primers for J beta segments. Synthetic control templates were spiked into each sample at limiting dilution to estimate reads per starting template. The Illumina HiSeq System generated 87 bp sequencing reads. As for how the authors treated the data: PCR and sequencing errors were removed by a nearest neighbor algorithm that merged closely related sequences. TCR overlap was measured as the percentage of unique tumor TCR beta sequences that were also present in the peripheral blood of the same patient. TCRdb holds this immuneACCESS table with in-frame rearrangements only. Some clones are missing; in checked studies, unresolved V genes explain under half, and the rest has no known cause. D and trimming come from the DNA, and the V and J calls and clone size come from that table. The sample records tens of thousands of clones, over 70% of which are singletons. The ten most abundant clones make up approximately 2.3% of the sample.

The sample is drawn from a study of glioma-infiltrating T cells after dendritic cell vaccination (dated by TCRdb to the mid-2010s). Concerning the study at large: The cohort comprised 15 or so glioblastoma patients from Phase I and II dendritic cell vaccination trials, 9 newly diagnosed and 6 with recurrent disease. Autologous tumor lysate-pulsed dendritic cell vaccination was administered to the patients between 2003 and 2012. The vaccine was prepared from monocyte-derived dendritic cells that were cultured for under 8 days with IL-4 and GM-CSF and then pulsed overnight with autologous tumor lysate. Patients received three intradermal dendritic cell vaccine injections at biweekly intervals in the arm below the axilla. Deep sequencing of TCR beta CDR3 regions was used to quantify tumor-infiltrating lymphocyte content and compare tumor and blood repertoires in dendritic cell-vaccinated glioblastoma patients. Survival after dendritic cell vaccination was correlated with TCR sequencing metrics such as TIL content and the overlap between tumor and blood repertoires. General findings and caveats noted by the study authors: After dendritic cell vaccination, a higher estimated pretreatment TIL content predicted longer time to progression and overall survival. The cohort was small and heterogeneous, with few patients having full blood and tumor sets and even fewer initial-recurrent tumor pairs. The three-group TCR overlap response model was characterized as speculative, and prospective validation of the model was stated to be required. No direct relationship between TCR clonality and survival was found, suggesting that a diverse polyclonal response may matter.

Patients were selected for having adequate residual fresh-frozen tumor tissue and more than two years of available survival data. Although molecular status otherwise differed among the glioblastoma patients, no patient had an isocitrate dehydrogenase mutation. PBMC were collected before vaccination, two weeks after the third vaccination, and at tumor progression if tumor progression occurred. The Qiagen DNeasy Blood extraction Kit was used to extract genomic DNA. Looking up the germline V gene yields CDR1 MGHRA and CDR2 YSYEKL. Germline trimming amounts to 5 bases on V and 8 bases on J, with 9 as the count of junction bases outside the gene matches. The CDR3 runs 15 amino acids, cysteine and phenylalanine included. Solely the CDR3 DNA is kept, with 45 bases framed from the first base.

The specimen was blood, collected before dendritic cell vaccination. This sequence originates from a human donor with glioblastoma. The rearrangement joined TRBV4-1 to TRBJ1-4; 9 bases in the middle match TRBD1. This receptor has the CDR3 CASSEGDRAEEKLFF. The DNA reads as follows: TGCGCCAGCAGCGAGGGGGACAGGGCAGAGGAAAAACTGTTTTTT.